This T cell receptor beta chain was sequenced in a study of immune cell composition in non-small cell lung cancer (dated by TCRdb to 2016 to 2017). As for the study more broadly: To assign histologic subtype, which was mostly lung adenocarcinoma or squamous cell carcinoma, H&E was combined with p63, CK5, Napsin A and TTF-1 immunohistochemistry. Using Adaptive Biotechnologies, the researchers ran TCR-beta sequencing on roughly 35 paired NSCLC tumour and non-adjacent lung specimens, along with 20 to 30 tumour-only specimens. For supplementary cohort #1, made up of around eleven lung adenocarcinoma cases, paired tumour/lung TCR-beta sequencing was done and TIL populations were generated so that tumour reactivity could be assessed. The subtype comparisons left out a few tumour specimens with TCR-beta data because those specimens were rare histological subtypes.

A two-step multiplex PCR amplified TCR-beta CDR3 regions from genomic DNA, and the second step of the PCR added Illumina-compatible adaptors. As a commercial immunoSEQ service, TCR-beta immunosequencing was carried out on an Illumina platform. Under the source paper's analysis protocol: Repertoires were summarised as Top 10 Clones, the percentage of T-cell templates from the ten most frequent sequences, and productive clonality. Values for productive clonality spanned 0 to 1, where a value of 1 indicated a monoclonal population. Tumour-associated clones, identified using log10 scatter plots, were defined as sequences that made up at least 0.1% of tumour T-cell templates and were not found in the matched non-adjacent lung. Student's t-tests were used for two-group comparisons, ANOVA for comparisons across stages, and linear regression for relationships, with analyses done in GraphPad Prism7 and R. The source is immuneACCESS, and TCRdb retained only in-frame sequences with V and J called. Part of the clones is not carried over; for the studies checked, unresolved V genes explain less than half of this, and the remainder is unexplained. V and J calls and clone size are those listed in that table; D and trimming were worked out from the DNA. Across this sample there are some 5,600 clones, with about 77% seen only once. The ten largest make up around 7% of the sample.

Genomic DNA was extracted with the QIAamp DNA kit from frozen aliquots of unsorted single-cell suspensions. Tumour samples were surgically resected non-small cell lung cancer tissue. Tissues were received within 2 hours of resection and were immediately processed into single-cell suspensions. Tissue was mechanically dissociated and enzymatically digested with DNase I, collagenase I and hyaluronidase for roughly 32 minutes at 37 °C, then filtered and RBC-lysed. The paper as a whole reports these results and caveats: Nearly half of NSCLC cases had tumour-associated clones >0.5%, found in about 36% of adenocarcinomas compared with approximately 77% of squamous carcinomas. Significantly higher Top 10 clone scores and productive clonality were observed in lung squamous cell carcinoma than in lung adenocarcinoma tumours. In nine to ten adenocarcinoma cases, a strong correlation was found between maximal tumour-associated clone frequency and TIL tumour reactivity, whereas no such correlation was found between overall clonality and TIL tumour reactivity. The reactivity cohort contained only 9 to 10 cases, and the tumour-reactive clones were not shown to have sequences in common with the dominant in vivo tumour-associated clones. No significant correlation was found between smoking pack-years and tumour TCR-beta clonality.

Worth noting for this clone: The antigen it recognizes is unknown. No much larger clone is present one base from it, and per-base qualities are unavailable.

The CDR3 starts with the cysteine, ends with the phenylalanine, and has 13 residues. Of the read, only the CDR3 DNA is kept; its 39 bases are in frame from base 1. In the germline V gene, CDR1 corresponds to MGHDK and CDR2 to SYGVNS. Trimming removed 3 bases from V and 8 bases from J, leaving 13 bases between the germline ends. The sequence derives from a human donor with non-small cell lung cancer. Material for sequencing was lung tumor tissue. The chain is assembled from TRBV25-1 and TRBJ1-2; the D gene is unclear. The CDR3 loop reads CASSDRGSGGYTF. The nucleotide sequence reads as follows: TGTGCCAGCAGTGACCGGGGTTCCGGGGGCTACACCTTC.